The T cell receptor beta chain described here comes from a study of blood T cell repertoires in COVID-19. Looking at the study overall: The analysed material was cDNA or gDNA that came from T cells, B-cell-depleted T cells, or PBMCs.

Original methodology: Amplification of reference gene primers provided the estimated nucleated cell counts. Measured with immunoSEQ multiplex PCR; TCRdb has only the in-frame clones, and not every one. V and J calls and clone size are those listed in that table; D and trimming were worked out from the DNA. This table holds 300,000 or so clones, around 87% found once. Germline lookup yields CDR1 MDHEN and CDR2 SYDVKM. Trimming took off 6 bases at V and 5 bases at J, with 19 bases between the two ends. The CDR3 is 15 residues long. The rearrangement links TRBV28 to TRBJ2-5, with D perhaps matching TRBD2 (6 bases). Input material: peripheral blood. The sequence was collected from a woman aged 50 to 60 who had recovered from COVID-19. The CDR3 DNA reads TGTGCCAGCAGCTCCGGACCCGCCCGGGGGGAGACCCAGTACTTC. Encoded protein: CASSSGPARGETQYF.